These 9 T cell receptor beta chains were all obtained from the same sample, sequenced in a study of post-analysis software for immune sequencing data. Study results and limitations: Higher frequency in patients than in controls was seen for about five TRBV segments, with TRBV5-6, TRBV5-1 and TRBV20-1 among them.

No antigen has been identified for these receptors. Tagging with unique molecular identifiers was a feature of the TCR beta cDNA libraries. TCRdb re-called the PCR reads with MiXCR, one entry per CDR3 protein. The sample contains 650,000 to 850,000 distinct CDR3 sequences, approximately 53% of which appear only once. The sample was blood. Every receptor here comes from a girl aged 10-17 years with multiple sclerosis.

The chain couples TRBV7-9 to TRBJ1-2; no definite D call. Trimming shortened V by 5 bases and J by 8 bases, and 18 bases separated the two germline ends. Germline CDR1 is SEHNR and CDR2 is FQNEAQ (reference sequence). This CDR3 is built from 14 residues. The chain's CDR3 is CASSITPVERGYTF. The CDR3 DNA reads TGTGCCAGCAGCATTACTCCGGTGGAACGAGGCTACACCTTC.

The V call is TRBV20-1, the J call TRBJ2-1; 8 bases match TRBD2. Trimming at V came to 3 bases and at J to 3 bases, leaving 4 bases not matched to a gene. The length of the CDR3 is 14 residues. Germline lookup yields CDR1 DFQATT and CDR2 SNEGSKA (reference sequence). The CDR3 reads CSASTSGNYNEQFF. The CDR3 nucleotides read TGCAGTGCTAGTACTAGCGGAAACTACAATGAGCAGTTCTTC.

In its sample, this clonotype was seen a few times. The J gene is TRBJ2-5, the V gene TRBV14; D ambiguous. V gave up 5 bases and J gave up 2 bases, with 12 bases separating them. The CDR3 contains 14 residues. Germline V gives CDR1 SGHDN, CDR2 FVKESK. CDR3 nucleotide sequence: TGTGCCAGCAGCTATGCCGACAATCAAGAGACCCAGTACTTC. Residues: CASSYADNQETQYF.

The V call is TRBV29-1, the J call TRBJ1-1, with D unclear. Trimming stripped 4 bases from V and 10 bases from J, with 13 bases between. The CDR3 is made up of 11 amino acids. From germline, CDR1 is SQVTM and CDR2 ANQGSEA. CDR3 bases: TGCAGCGTTGGCAGTCCTCAAGGAGCTTTCTTT. Protein: CSVGSPQGAFF.

CDR3 amino acids: CSAPVYNEQFF. CDR3 DNA sequence: TGCAGTGCGCCCGTCTACAATGAGCAGTTCTTC. The chain combines TRBV20-1 with TRBJ2-1; D is uncertain. The CDR3 has 11 residues. V was clipped by 6 bases and J by 3 bases, with 6 bases between them. In germline, CDR1 is DFQATT, CDR2 SNEGSKA (reference sequence).

This chain joins TRBV14 and TRBJ2-1; TRBD2 matches 12 bases. V was clipped by 5 bases and J by 6 bases; unmatched bases: 17. Germline V gene sequence: CDR1 SGHDN, CDR2 FVKESK. The CDR3 consists of 19 residues. DNA for the CDR3: TGTGCCAGCAGCTCCCCCAAAGGCGTCGGACTAGCGGGATTCAATGAGCAGTTCTTC. Amino acid sequence: CASSSPKGVGLAGFNEQFF. Together with reference TRBV14 and TRBJ2-1, the CDR3 gives the full variable domain: EAGVTQFPSHSVIEKGQTVTLRCDPISGHDNLYWYRRVMGKEIKFLLHFVKESKQDESGMPNNRFLAERTGGTYSTLKVQPAELEDSGVYFCASSSPKGVGLAGFNEQFFGPGTRLTVL.

This chain links TRBV6-6 with TRBJ2-5; the D gene could be TRBD1 or TRBD2 (5 bases each). The CDR3 runs to 15 residues. The ends were cut back, 0 bases at V and 1 base at J, with 9 bases in the middle. The V gene's germline CDR1 is MNHNY and CDR2 SVGAGI (reference sequence). The CDR3 nucleotides read TGTGCCAGCAGTTACTCAAGAGGGACCCAAGAGACCCAGTACTTC. It codes for CASSYSRGTQETQYF.

This clonotype has just one count. At one boundary the junction diverges from the germline segment, which might be a read error. The rearrangement joins TRBV6-2 or TRBV6-3 to TRBJ2-7; D unresolved. This CDR3 contains 16 residues. Germline assignment: CDR1 MNHEY and CDR2 SVGEGT. CDR3 nucleotide sequence: TGTGCCCGCAGCTACTCGGCGGTCAGGTCCTTCTACGAGCAGTACTTC. Its protein is CARSYSAVRSFYEQYF.

The chain links TRBV7-3 to TRBJ2-7; TRBD2 aligns across 8 bases. The CDR3 is 14 residues long. Germline CDR1 reads SGHTA; CDR2 reads FQGTGA. V gave up 4 bases and J gave up 5 bases; unmatched junction bases: 7. Here the CDR3 reads CASSSSGRGDEQYF. The CDR3 DNA is TGTGCCAGCAGCTCAAGCGGGAGAGGGGACGAGCAGTACTTC.